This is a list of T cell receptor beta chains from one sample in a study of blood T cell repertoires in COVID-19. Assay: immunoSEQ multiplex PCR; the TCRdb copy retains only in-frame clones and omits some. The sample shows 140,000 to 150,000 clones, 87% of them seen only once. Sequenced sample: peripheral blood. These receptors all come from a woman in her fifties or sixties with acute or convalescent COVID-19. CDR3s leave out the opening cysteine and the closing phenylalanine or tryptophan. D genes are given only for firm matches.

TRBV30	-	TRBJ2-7	AWSPEHEQY
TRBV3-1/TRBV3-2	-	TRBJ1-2	ASSQVSRGDYGYT
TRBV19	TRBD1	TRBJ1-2	ASSIPGGSSGYT
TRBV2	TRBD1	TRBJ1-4	ASSEAGQGRDEKLF
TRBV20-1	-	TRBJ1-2	SASSSGTPYGYT
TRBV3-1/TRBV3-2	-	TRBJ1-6	ASSQIGGPGSPLH
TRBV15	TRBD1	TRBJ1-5	ATSRDLAGGNNQPQH
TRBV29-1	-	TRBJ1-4	SVEEEVGEKLF
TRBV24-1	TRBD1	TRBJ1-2	ATSDDRGGRYGYT
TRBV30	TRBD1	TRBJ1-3	AWRRDRSSGNTIY
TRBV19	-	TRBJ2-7	ASSIVASSYEQY
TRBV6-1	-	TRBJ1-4	ASSEQDKLWEKLF
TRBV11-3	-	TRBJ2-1	ASSSAGLSYNEQF
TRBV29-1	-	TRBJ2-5	SGRGQETQY
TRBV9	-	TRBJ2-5	ASSVLSQGQRETQY
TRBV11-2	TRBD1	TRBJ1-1	ASSLYRGPSNTEAF
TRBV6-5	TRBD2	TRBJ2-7	ASSSLAGRSYEQY
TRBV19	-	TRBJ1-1	ASSEYRVNTEAF
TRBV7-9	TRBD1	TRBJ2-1	ASSTRDSRSYNEQF
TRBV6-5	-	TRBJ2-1	ASNYLLNEQF
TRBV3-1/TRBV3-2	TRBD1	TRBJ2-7	ASSTTYTGGTRNEQY
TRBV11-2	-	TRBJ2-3	ASSLSIVQDTQY
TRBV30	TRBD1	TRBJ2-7	AWSSDRGLYEQY
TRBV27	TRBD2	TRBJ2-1	ASSFLGTSGAHNEQF
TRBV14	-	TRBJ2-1	ASSRTLAYNEQF
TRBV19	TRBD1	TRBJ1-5	ASNDRGNQPQH
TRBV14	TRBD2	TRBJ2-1	ASSLGLAGAYNEQF
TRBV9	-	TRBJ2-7	ASSSRGSSYEQY
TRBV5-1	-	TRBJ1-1	ASSFSSNTEAF
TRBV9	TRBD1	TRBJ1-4	ASSVQGATNEKLF
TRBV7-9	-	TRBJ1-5	ASSLGGGNQPQH
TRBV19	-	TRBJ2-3	ASSISVSTDTQY
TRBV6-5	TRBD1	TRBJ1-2	ASSYSISGGYGYT
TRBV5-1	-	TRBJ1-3	ASSFPGSGNTIY
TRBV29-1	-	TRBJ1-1	SVGGSTEAF
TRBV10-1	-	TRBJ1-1	ASSDPGLDTEAF
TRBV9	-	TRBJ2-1	ASYSCAGGLTYNEQF
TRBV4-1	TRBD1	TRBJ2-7	ASSQGVRQGDEQY
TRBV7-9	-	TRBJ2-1	ASSPGGADYNEQF
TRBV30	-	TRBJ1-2	AWKYGQSNYGYT